This TCR beta chain was captured in a study of regulatory T cells in long-lasting Graves disease. This clonotype showed up many times. This CDR3 region has 16 residues. Germline V gene sequence: CDR1 SGHRS, CDR2 YFSETQ. V lost 0 bases and J lost 7; bases outside the gene matches: 10. The sample's time point: newly diagnosed GD, antithyroid drugs for less than 3 months. After RNA was extracted from PBMCs, the TCR library was made from it. Arm-PCR of CDR3 regions with iRepertoire HTBI primers generated TCR beta libraries. Each CDR3 protein gets one entry after TCRdb re-called the multiplex PCR reads with MiXCR. The sample holds fewer than 500,000 distinct CDR3 sequences, under 20% seen once. These sequences were also reported in another study, on T cells in Graves' hyperthyroidism and ophthalmopathy. That source notes: Ophthalmopathy prediction by the model preceded onset by a median approximately 6.1 months.

This chain uses TRBV5-1 with TRBJ2-1; 7 nucleotides agree with TRBD2. This TCR was sampled from a man in his forties or fifties with Graves disease. Here the sequenced sample was peripheral blood mononuclear cells (PBMCs), taken at new diagnosis, from a patient treated with antithyroid drugs. CDR3 residues: CASSLGHRTSTNEQFF. The CDR3 coding sequence is TGCGCCAGCAGCTTGGGACATCGGACTAGTACAAATGAGCAGTTCTTC.